This T cell receptor beta chain was identified during a study of T-cell reconstitution after alpha-beta-depleted transplantation in children. During its preparation, the TCRbeta library received unique molecular identifiers. Each CDR3 protein gets one entry after TCRdb re-called the PCR reads with MiXCR. The table records about a million distinct CDR3 sequences, about 30% of them present only once. The study, taken as a whole, reports: One year after transplant, T-cell counts and diversity came mostly from newly produced T cells.

Germline V lookup: CDR1 LGHNT, CDR2 FRNRAP. V lost 1 base and J lost 11, with 20 bases in between. CDR3 size: 15 residues. With respect to this clonotype: What it binds is not known.

The V and J genes are TRBV12-5 and TRBJ2-5; possible D gene TRBD2, 6 bases. The sample here was PBMCs, mostly from graft donor cells, taken 360 days after TCRalphabeta/CD19-depleted stem cell transplant. This receptor was taken from a boy younger than two who had a stem cell transplant for SCID, so the T cells may come from the graft donor. This chain's CDR3 is CASGLGPRASVRQYF. The CDR3 DNA reads as TGTGCTAGTGGTTTGGGACCTCGGGCTAGCGTAAGGCAGTACTTC.